This record covers a single T cell receptor beta chain. The sample comes from a study of blood T cell repertoires in COVID-19. Study in general: Acute and convalescent COVID-19 samples came from the United States, Italy and Spain.

As handled by the study authors: Amplifying reference gene primers gave estimates of nucleated cell counts. Using immunoSEQ multiplex PCR, the repertoire was profiled, and TCRdb retains in-frame clones only, with some absent. From that table come the V and J calls and clone size; the DNA was used to work out D and trimming. The sample shows about 100,000 clones, about 89% of them seen only once. Germline V gives CDR1 KGHDR, CDR2 SFDVKD. The CDR3 sequence is 13 residues long. The V end lost 3 bases, the J end lost 6 bases, and 8 bases lay between the germline ends. The TCR sequence derives from a woman aged 30 to 39 with acute or convalescent COVID-19. This rearrangement joins TRBV24-1 to TRBJ1-5, with a weak D call TRBD1 (5 bases). Sequenced sample: peripheral blood. For the CDR3, the DNA is TGTGCCACCAGTGATCAGGGAGGTCAGCCCCAGCATTTT. Translating it yields CATSDQGGQPQHF.